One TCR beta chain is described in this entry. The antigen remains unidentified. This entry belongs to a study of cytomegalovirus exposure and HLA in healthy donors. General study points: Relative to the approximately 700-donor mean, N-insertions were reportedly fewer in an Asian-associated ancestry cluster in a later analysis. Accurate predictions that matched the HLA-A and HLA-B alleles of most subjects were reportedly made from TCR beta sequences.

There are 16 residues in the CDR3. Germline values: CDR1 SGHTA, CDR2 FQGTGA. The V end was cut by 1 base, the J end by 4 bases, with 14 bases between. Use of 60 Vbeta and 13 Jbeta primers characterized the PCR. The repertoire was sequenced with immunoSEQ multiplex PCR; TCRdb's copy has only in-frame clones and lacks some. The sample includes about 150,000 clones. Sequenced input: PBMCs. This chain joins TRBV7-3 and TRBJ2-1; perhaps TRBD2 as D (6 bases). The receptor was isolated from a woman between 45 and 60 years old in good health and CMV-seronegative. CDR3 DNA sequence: TGTGCCAGCAGCTTAAACGGCGGGGCGATATACAATGAGCAGTTCTTC. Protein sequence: CASSLNGGAIYNEQFF.